These 23 T cell receptor beta chains came from one sample sequenced in a study of cytomegalovirus exposure and HLA in healthy donors. PCR involved 60 Vbeta and 13 Jbeta primers. Clones were read by immunoSEQ multiplex PCR, and TCRdb kept only the in-frame ones, dropping some. The sample lists roughly 140,000 clones, around 80% occurring once. Sequencing used PBMCs. The source is a female donor in good health and CMV-seronegative.

The chain employs TRBV19 and TRBJ2-3; perhaps TRBD1 as D (6 bases). Germline lookup yields CDR1 LNHDA and CDR2 SQIVND (reference sequence). The V and J ends lost 6 bases and 0 bases respectively, with 13 bases between them. The CDR3 loop spans 15 amino acids. CDR3 nucleotide sequence: TGTGCCAGTAGCTCGGACAGTGCTAGCACAGATACGCAGTATTTT. Its protein product is CASSSDSASTDTQYF.

This clone appeared a single time. The CDR3: CASSYSASGSRYEQYF. CDR3 in DNA: TGTGCCAGCAGTTACTCGGCTAGCGGGAGTCGCTACGAGCAGTACTTC. V gene TRBV6-5 combines with J gene TRBJ2-7; 10 bases align to TRBD2. Germline CDR1 MNHEY, CDR2 SVGAGI. This CDR3 region has 16 residues. V shed 0 bases and J 3 bases; nucleotides not matched to a gene: 5.

This clone was recorded only once. This sequence joins TRBV29-1 and TRBJ2-7, with 11 bases aligning to TRBD2. Germline V CDR1 and CDR2: SQVTM, ANQGSEA. This CDR3 is 15 amino acids long. The ends lost 5 bases at V and 7 bases at J; junction bases unmatched: 13. This chain's CDR3 is CSVLKTSGTSREQYF. As DNA, the CDR3 is TGCAGCGTTTTAAAGACTAGCGGGACGTCTCGGGAGCAGTACTTC.

This clone was observed once. This chain uses TRBV29-1 with TRBJ2-6; no definite D call. The length of the CDR3 is 16 residues. Germline-derived CDR1 and CDR2 are SQVTM and ANQGSEA. V gave up 2 bases and J gave up 0 bases, with 11 bases separating them. CDR3 DNA: TGCAGCGTTGAAAACTTAAAGAGCTCTGGGGCCAACGTCCTGACTTTC. Residues: CSVENLKSSGANVLTF.

CDR3 residues: CASSPGSGVSPQYF. The CDR3 coding sequence is TGTGCCAGCAGCCCCGGGTCGGGAGTCAGCCCCCAGTACTTC. The chain uses TRBV28 and TRBJ2-4; perhaps TRBD2 as D (6 bases). The CDR3 contains 14 residues. Germline V gives CDR1 MDHEN, CDR2 SYDVKM. The V end was cut by 6 bases, the J end by 13 bases, with 22 bases between.

V is TRBV18 and J is TRBJ2-1, with 10 positions matching TRBD2. The ends lost 3 bases at V and 0 bases at J; junction bases unmatched: 8. CDR1 KGHSH and CDR2 LQKENI come from the germline V gene. The CDR3 sequence is 18 residues long. The CDR3 region has the DNA TGTGCCAGCTCACCCTCCAGTTCTAGCGGGAGCTCCTACAATGAGCAGTTCTTC. Protein sequence: CASSPSSSSGSSYNEQFF. The full variable domain, its missing parts supplied by reference TRBV18 and TRBJ2-1, is NAGVMQNPRHLVRRRGQEARLRCSPMKGHSHVYWYRQLPEEGLKFMVYLQKENIIDESGMPKERFSAEFPKEGPSILRIQQVVRGDSAAYFCASSPSSSSGSSYNEQFFGPGTRLTVL.

The rearrangement links TRBV9 to TRBJ2-2; D call uncertain. The length of the CDR3 is 14 residues. V lost 0 bases and J lost 6, with 9 bases in between. Germline values: CDR1 SGDLS, CDR2 YYNGEE. This CDR3 is CASSVEQAPGELFF. The CDR3 DNA sequence: TGTGCCAGCAGCGTAGAGCAGGCCCCCGGGGAGCTGTTTTTT.

J is TRBJ1-2 and V is TRBV7-9; the D is unclear. CDR3 size: 12 residues. V shed 4 bases and J shed 5 bases, with 8 bases lying between them. CDR1 and CDR2 (germline): SEHNR, FQNEAQ (reference sequence). The CDR3 loop reads CASSSTLYGYTF. In DNA, the CDR3 is TGTGCCAGCAGCTCGACTCTGTATGGCTACACCTTC.

This clone was recorded once. The chain combines TRBV5-1 with TRBJ2-7; 7 bases match TRBD2. J lost 0 bases, V lost 0 bases, and 3 bases had no gene match. CDR1 is SGHRS, CDR2 YFSETQ, per germline. There are 15 residues in the CDR3. In DNA, the CDR3 is TGCGCCAGCAGCTTGGTCGGCGGGAGCTCCTACGAGCAGTACTTC. It translates to CASSLVGGSSYEQYF.

V is TRBV28 and J is TRBJ1-2; 8 bases are a match to TRBD1. This CDR3 is built from 15 residues. Germline V gene lookup returns CDR1 MDHEN and CDR2 SYDVKM. Losses at the gene ends were 6 bases for V and 3 bases for J; bases not matched to a gene: 9. CDR3 sequence reads: CASRGQDMADYGYTF. The CDR3 DNA follows: TGTGCCAGCAGGGGACAGGACATGGCGGACTATGGCTACACCTTC.

The chain links TRBV6-5 to TRBJ2-1; 16 nucleotides line up with TRBD2. This CDR3 is 16 amino acids long. V was clipped by 0 bases and J by 10 bases; unmatched bases: 3. CDR1 is MNHEY, CDR2 SVGAGI, per germline. The CDR3 spells CASSYSGLAGGREQFF. In nucleotides, the CDR3 is TGTGCCAGCAGTTACTCGGGACTAGCGGGAGGGAGGGAGCAGTTCTTC.

V is TRBV5-1 and J is TRBJ2-7, with TRBD1 identical over 7 bases. The V gene's germline CDR1 is SGHRS and CDR2 YFSETQ. Trimming at V came to 4 bases and at J to 3 bases, leaving 7 bases not matched to a gene. The length of the CDR3 is 14 residues. The CDR3 bases are TGCGCCAGCAGCACGCTAACAGGGGACTACGAGCAGTACTTC. Residues: CASSTLTGDYEQYF. Variable domain in full (rest from reference TRBV5-1 and TRBJ2-7): KAGVTQTPRYLIKTRGQQVTLSCSPISGHRSVSWYQQTPGQGLQFLFEYFSETQRNKGNFPGRFSGRQFSNSRSEMNVSTLELGDSALYLCASSTLTGDYEQYFGPGTRLTVT.

V gene TRBV19 combines with J gene TRBJ2-1; possible D gene TRBD1, 5 bases. The CDR3 consists of 12 residues. CDR1 is LNHDA and CDR2 is SQIVND in the germline V gene (reference sequence). Trimming shortened V by 7 bases and J by 6 bases, and 10 bases separated the two germline ends. The CDR3 loop reads CASTTQGNEQFF. The CDR3 bases are TGTGCCAGTACGACCCAGGGCAATGAGCAGTTCTTC.

The CDR3 sequence is CASSSHPGTANTEAFF. CDR3 DNA sequence: TGTGCCAGCAGTTCCCACCCTGGGACAGCGAACACTGAAGCTTTCTTT. The V gene is TRBV27, the J gene TRBJ1-1; 7 positions match TRBD1. Germline V gene sequence: CDR1 MNHEY, CDR2 SMNVEV (reference sequence). With V trimmed by 4 bases and J by 1 base, 9 bases remained unmatched. The CDR3 extends over 16 amino acids.

This CDR3 is CASSLEARGRHKGNQPQHF. The CDR3 bases are TGTGCCAGCAGCTTAGAGGCCAGGGGAAGACATAAAGGCAATCAGCCCCAGCATTTT. V usage is TRBV7-6 and J usage is TRBJ1-5, with D perhaps matching TRBD1 (6 bases). The length of the CDR3 is 19 residues. Germline V gene lookup returns CDR1 SGHVS and CDR2 FNYEAQ. V shed 1 base and J shed 2 bases, with 21 bases lying between them.

The rearrangement uses TRBV6-1 and TRBJ1-5; D is unresolved. V was shortened by 2 bases and J by 6 bases, with 11 bases between the two germline ends. CDR1 and CDR2 (germline): MNHNS, SASEGT. This CDR3 spans 14 amino acids. In DNA, the CDR3 is TGTGCCAGCAGTGAACGGGGAGGGTCTCAGCCCCAGCATTTT. This sequence encodes CASSERGGSQPQHF.

The chain uses TRBV11-3 and TRBJ2-7, with D perhaps TRBD1 (5 bases). Germline V lookup: CDR1 SGHNT, CDR2 YENEEA. The CDR3 runs 13 residues. V was cut by 4 bases and J by 1 base, with 8 bases left in between. The CDR3 DNA reads as TGTGCCAGCAGCTCGGACAATTCCTACGAGCAGTACTTC. Protein: CASSSDNSYEQYF.

The CDR3 sequence is CASSSLGGGINGYTF. CDR3 sequence (DNA): TGTGCCAGCAGTTCCCTGGGGGGGGGTATCAATGGCTACACCTTC. V is TRBV6-5 and J is TRBJ1-2; perhaps TRBD1 as D (5 bases). Germline V lookup: CDR1 MNHEY, CDR2 SVGAGI. The CDR3 is 15 residues long. Trimming removed 4 bases from V and 6 bases from J, with 18 bases in between.

The chain joins TRBV7-9 to TRBJ2-5; the match to TRBD2 covers 7 bases. Germline CDR1 is SEHNR and CDR2 is FQNEAQ (reference sequence). The CDR3 consists of 15 residues. V gave up 5 bases and J gave up 3 bases; unmatched junction bases: 9. CDR3 bases: TGTGCCAGCAGCCCGCCCGGGACTACCGAAGAGACCCAGTACTTC. Protein sequence: CASSPPGTTEETQYF.

The rearrangement joins TRBV5-6 to TRBJ2-7; TRBD1 agrees at 10 bases. The germline V gene has CDR1 SGHDT and CDR2 YYEEEE. V trimming: 3 bases; J trimming: 7 bases; junction bases outside the gene matches: 10. The CDR3 is 15 residues long. This CDR3 is CASSSRDRGLLEQYF. The CDR3 DNA follows: TGTGCCAGCAGCTCCCGGGACAGGGGTTTACTTGAGCAGTACTTC.

This clone showed up just a few times. The chain is built from TRBV4-2 and TRBJ2-1, with D tentatively TRBD1 (6 bases). From germline, CDR1 is LGHNA and CDR2 YNFKEQ. V was trimmed by 4 bases and J by 1 base, leaving 11 bases between them. The CDR3 is 15 amino acids. The CDR3 protein is CASSRGRGSYNEQFF. In DNA, the CDR3 is TGTGCCAGCAGCCGAGGAAGGGGGTCCTACAATGAGCAGTTCTTC.

The gene calls are TRBV7-9 and TRBJ1-1, with D uncertain. This CDR3 is 16 amino acids long. V lost 1 base, J lost 4 bases, and 16 bases lay in between. Germline V gives CDR1 SEHNR, CDR2 FQNEAQ (reference sequence). CDR3 in amino acids: CASSLGSYSRGTEAFF. In DNA, the CDR3 is TGTGCCAGCAGCTTAGGGTCCTACTCCCGGGGCACTGAAGCTTTCTTT.

The V and J genes are TRBV30 and TRBJ2-5; unclear D gene. Deletions cut 0 bases from V and 0 bases from J, with 5 bases between. Germline loops: CDR1 GTSNPN, CDR2 SVGIG (reference sequence). The CDR3 is 13 amino acids. The CDR3 coding sequence is TGTGCCTGGAGTGTAGAGGACCAAGAGACCCAGTACTTC. It codes for CAWSVEDQETQYF.